Sequencing of this T cell receptor beta chain was carried out in a study of post-analysis software for immune sequencing data. Turning to the study itself: There were relapsing-remitting, secondary progressive and progressive-relapsing multiple sclerosis among the disease courses included. Study findings and constraints: TRBV segments more frequent in patients than in controls numbered a few and included TRBV5-6, TRBV5-1 and TRBV20-1. Controls' normalized Chao1 diversity significantly exceeded that of multiple sclerosis patients. Strong co-clustering by F measure was seen for same-batch samples.

The CDR3 has 14 residues. The V end lost 0 bases, the J end lost 8 bases, and 13 bases lay between the germline ends. The germline CDR1 and CDR2 sequences are SGHKS and YYEKEE (reference sequence). Prepared libraries of TCR beta cDNA carried unique molecular identifiers. T cells numbering 1 to 10 million yielded cDNA molecules that totaled about 500,000. TCRdb analysed the PCR reads with MiXCR anew, one entry per CDR3 protein. The sample holds hundreds of thousands of distinct CDR3 sequences, about 60% seen once. Comment on this clonotype: Its antigen is unidentified.

This clonotype originated in a girl aged 2 to 9 with multiple sclerosis. The sample comprised blood. This chain uses TRBV5-5 with TRBJ2-3; the D gene is possibly TRBD1 (6 bases). Here the CDR3 DNA reads TGTGCCAGCAGCTTGGACAGGGCCAGAGGTACGCAGTATTTT. Protein: CASSLDRARGTQYF. Combining the CDR3 with reference TRBV5-5 and TRBJ2-3 gives the whole variable domain DAGVTQSPTHLIKTRGQQVTLRCSPISGHKSVSWYQQVLGQGPQFIFQYYEKEERGRGNFPDRFSARQFPNYSSELNVNALLLGDSALYLCASSLDRARGTQYFGPGTRLTVL.